These T cell receptor beta chains were read from a single sample in a study of T cells in localized non-small cell lung cancer. The protocol was immunoSEQ multiplex PCR, while the TCRdb copy is restricted to in-frame clones and leaves out a portion. The data show around 3,400 clones, around 21% seen once. This specimen consisted of lung tumor tissue, obtained before any cancer treatment. These receptors originate from a woman aged 35 to 69 with stage III squamous cell lung carcinoma. Both conserved end residues are part of each CDR3. D genes are given only for firm matches. The size of a clone is reported for some rows only, either as once, few or many, or as a class for expanded clones.

size	D	J	V	CDR3	DNA
.	.	TRBJ1-1	TRBV7-2	CASSLATTDLAFF	TGTGCCAGCAGCTTAGCCACAACTGATTTGGCTTTCTTT
.	.	TRBJ2-3	TRBV6-8	CASSQRTDGTDTQYF	TGTGCCAGCAGCCAGAGGACAGACGGCACAGATACGCAGTATTTT
medium-sized	.	TRBJ1-2	TRBV6-8	CASSYSTVGYGYTF	TGTGCCAGCAGTTACTCGACAGTTGGCTATGGCTACACCTTC
medium-sized	.	TRBJ2-7	TRBV11-3	CASSLVRTSLYEQYF	TGTGCCAGCAGCTTAGTCCGGACCTCCCTTTACGAGCAGTACTTC
.	.	TRBJ1-5	TRBV4-1	CASSQRTGGMGSNQPQHF	TGCGCCAGCAGCCAGAGAACTGGGGGAATGGGGAGCAATCAGCCCCAGCATTTT
.	.	TRBJ2-7	TRBV29-1	CSVEDLGNEQYF	TGCAGCGTTGAAGATTTAGGGAACGAGCAGTACTTC
.	TRBD1	TRBJ1-5	TRBV6-8	CASSYGTGNQPQHF	TGTGCCAGCAGTTACGGGACAGGCAATCAGCCCCAGCATTTT
many	TRBD2	TRBJ2-1	TRBV23-1	CASSQDRGGGSSYNEQFF	TGCGCCAGCAGCCAAGATCGGGGCGGGGGGAGCTCCTACAATGAGCAGTTCTTC
.	TRBD1	TRBJ1-2	TRBV19	CASSIRQGFGSGYGYTF	TGTGCCAGTAGTATCCGACAGGGATTTGGTTCGGGCTATGGCTACACCTTC
few	.	TRBJ1-4	TRBV6-8	CASSYLGDNEKLFF	TGTGCCAGCAGTTACTTGGGGGACAATGAAAAACTGTTTTTT
few	TRBD1	TRBJ1-5	TRBV11-3	CASSPGTGGAGQPQHF	TGTGCCAGCAGCCCTGGGACAGGGGGCGCGGGGCAGCCCCAGCATTTT
few	.	TRBJ1-3	TRBV15	CATSRVGGSGNTIYF	TGTGCCACCAGCAGAGTTGGGGGCTCCGGAAACACCATATATTTT
few	.	TRBJ1-1	TRBV29-1	CSGWSMNTEAFF	TGCAGCGGGTGGAGCATGAACACTGAAGCTTTCTTT
few	.	TRBJ2-1	TRBV9	CASSSGDTATDEQFF	TGTGCCAGCAGCTCCGGGGACACGGCTACGGATGAGCAGTTCTTC
few	TRBD2	TRBJ2-3	TRBV9	CASTELGLAEEGDTQYF	TGTGCCAGCACCGAGTTAGGACTAGCGGAAGAAGGAGATACGCAGTATTTT
few	.	TRBJ2-2	TRBV9	CASSVTGTPNTGELFF	TGTGCCAGCAGCGTCACGGGAACCCCGAACACCGGGGAGCTGTTTTTT
few	.	TRBJ2-2	TRBV11-3	CASSQGLAPTGELFF	TGTGCCAGCAGCCAAGGGCTAGCGCCCACCGGGGAGCTGTTTTTT
.	TRBD1	TRBJ1-3	TRBV5-1	CASGQGHSGNTIYF	TGCGCCAGCGGACAGGGCCACTCTGGAAACACCATATATTTT
.	.	TRBJ1-2	TRBV12-2	CARRGTDGLDGYTF	TGTGCCAGACGCGGGACCGACGGGTTAGATGGCTACACCTTC
few	TRBD1	TRBJ1-2	TRBV28	CASSTPPGGAEYGYTF	TGTGCCAGCAGTACCCCCCCAGGGGGCGCAGAATATGGCTACACCTTC
.	TRBD1	TRBJ1-2	TRBV25-1	CASSPPGTGVNYGYTF	TGTGCCAGCAGTCCTCCCGGGACAGGGGTGAACTATGGCTACACCTTC
.	TRBD1	TRBJ2-6	TRBV6-8	CASSAGTGERSGANVLTF	TGTGCCAGCAGTGCAGGGACAGGGGAGCGCAGTGGGGCCAACGTCCTGACTTTC
.	.	TRBJ2-3	TRBV9	CASSVGPSRTDTQYF	TGTGCCAGCAGTGTTGGCCCGTCCCGCACAGATACGCAGTATTTT
.	TRBD1	TRBJ2-7	TRBV28	CASSSHETGKAYEQYF	TGTGCCAGCAGTTCCCACGAGACAGGGAAAGCCTACGAGCAGTACTTC
many	TRBD2	TRBJ2-7	TRBV11-3	CASSLQAGAVYEQYF	TGTGCCAGCAGCTTACAGGCGGGAGCTGTCTACGAGCAGTACTTC
few	.	TRBJ1-1	TRBV15	CATSRSRMNTEAFF	TGTGCCACCAGCAGATCCAGAATGAACACTGAAGCTTTCTTT
.	.	TRBJ1-2	TRBV14	CASSHRRGYGYTF	TGTGCCAGCAGCCACAGAAGGGGTTATGGCTACACCTTC
medium-sized	TRBD2	TRBJ2-7	TRBV6-8	CASSYGAGSSYEQYF	TGTGCCAGCAGTTACGGAGCGGGGTCCTCCTACGAGCAGTACTTC
.	TRBD1	TRBJ2-7	TRBV29-1	CSVLGQGSSYEQYF	TGCAGCGTTCTCGGACAGGGGAGCTCCTACGAGCAGTACTTC
.	TRBD2	TRBJ2-3	TRBV11-3	CASSLVGGRAVVDTQYF	TGTGCCAGCAGCTTAGTGGGCGGGAGGGCGGTGGTAGATACGCAGTATTTT
.	TRBD1	TRBJ2-7	TRBV19	CASSMRGGAAGTGKTNPYEQYF	TGTGCCAGTAGTATGAGGGGGGGGGCCGCCGGGACAGGGAAAACGAACCCCTACGAGCAGTACTTC
few	.	TRBJ2-2	TRBV11-3	CASSLSFLNTGELFF	TGTGCCAGCAGCTTATCCTTTTTGAACACCGGGGAGCTGTTTTTT
few	.	TRBJ2-1	TRBV11-3	CASSFRRGHMGQQYNEQFF	TGTGCCAGCAGCTTTAGAAGGGGCCATATGGGGCAGCAATACAATGAGCAGTTCTTC
.	TRBD1	TRBJ1-2	TRBV6-8	CASSDRDSPNYGYTF	TGTGCCAGCAGTGACCGGGACAGCCCTAACTATGGCTACACCTTC
few	.	TRBJ2-5	TRBV11-3	CASSLGGSGHSGTQYF	TGTGCCAGCAGCCTGGGGGGATCGGGACACTCAGGGACCCAGTACTTC
.	.	TRBJ1-2	TRBV14	CASSQDIRGGGYTF	TGTGCCAGCAGCCAAGATATTAGGGGTGGTGGCTACACCTTC
few	TRBD2	TRBJ2-5	TRBV11-3	CASSLGLAGEETQYF	TGTGCCAGCAGCTTGGGACTAGCGGGGGAAGAGACCCAGTACTTC
.	.	TRBJ1-3	TRBV6-8	CASSGSSGNTIYF	TGTGCCAGCAGCGGTAGCTCTGGAAACACCATATATTTT
few	TRBD2	TRBJ2-1	TRBV28	CASSRSGRNEQFF	TGTGCCAGCAGTCGTAGCGGGAGGAATGAGCAGTTCTTC
.	.	TRBJ2-7	TRBV14	CASSHTPEQYF	TGTGCCAGCAGCCATACTCCCGAGCAGTACTTC
medium-sized	.	TRBJ2-1	TRBV11-3	CASSLKISGTYNEQFF	TGTGCCAGCAGCCTTAAAATTAGCGGAACTTACAATGAGCAGTTCTTC
medium-sized	.	TRBJ2-3	TRBV6-8	CASSRGTDPSTDTQYF	TGTGCCAGCAGTAGAGGGACTGACCCTAGCACAGATACGCAGTATTTT
.	.	TRBJ1-2	TRBV9	CASSVDINGYTF	TGTGCCAGCAGCGTAGACATTAATGGCTACACCTTC
.	.	TRBJ2-1	TRBV11-3	CASSLGTANNEQFF	TGTGCCAGCAGCTTAGGCACCGCAAACAATGAGCAGTTCTTC
.	.	TRBJ2-3	TRBV27	CASSLKASAADTQYF	TGTGCCAGCAGTTTAAAGGCCAGCGCCGCAGATACGCAGTATTTT
.	.	TRBJ1-5	TRBV19	CASIPVGGNQPQHF	TGTGCCAGTATTCCTGTCGGCGGGAATCAGCCCCAGCATTTT
.	.	TRBJ2-3	TRBV5-1	CASSLYEVSRTDTQYF	TGCGCCAGCAGCTTGTATGAGGTTAGCAGAACAGATACGCAGTATTTT
.	TRBD1	TRBJ1-1	TRBV30	CAWSVPDREGTEAFF	TGTGCCTGGAGTGTACCGGACAGGGAAGGCACTGAAGCTTTCTTT
few	TRBD1	TRBJ2-4	TRBV6-8	CASSGTGSHENIQYF	TGTGCCAGCAGTGGGACAGGGTCTCACGAAAACATTCAGTACTTC
large	.	TRBJ1-1	TRBV29-1	CSVEAVNTEAFF	TGCAGCGTTGAAGCAGTGAACACTGAAGCTTTCTTT
few	.	TRBJ1-1	TRBV18	CASSPEMNTEAFF	TGTGCCAGCTCACCAGAGATGAACACTGAAGCTTTCTTT
.	TRBD2	TRBJ2-2	TRBV9	CASSPGGRRGGELFF	TGTGCCAGCAGCCCCGGGGGGAGGAGGGGCGGGGAGCTGTTTTTT
large	.	TRBJ1-1	TRBV30	CAWSVSENTEAFF	TGTGCCTGGAGTGTGTCAGAGAACACTGAAGCTTTCTTT
few	TRBD1	TRBJ1-4	TRBV28	CASSFSRAGGHREKLFF	TGTGCCAGCAGTTTTAGTAGGGCAGGGGGTCATCGTGAAAAACTGTTTTTT